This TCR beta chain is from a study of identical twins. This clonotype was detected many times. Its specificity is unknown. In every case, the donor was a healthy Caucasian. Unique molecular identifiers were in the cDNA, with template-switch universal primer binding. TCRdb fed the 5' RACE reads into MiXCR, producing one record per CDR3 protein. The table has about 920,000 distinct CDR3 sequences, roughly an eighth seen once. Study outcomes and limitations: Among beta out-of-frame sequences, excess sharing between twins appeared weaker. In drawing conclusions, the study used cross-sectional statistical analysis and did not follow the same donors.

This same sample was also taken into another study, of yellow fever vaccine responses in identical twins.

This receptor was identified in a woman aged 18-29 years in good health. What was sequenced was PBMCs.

The CDR3 coding sequence is TGCGCCAGCGGACCGGGGGGGGCGAACACCGGGGAGCTGTTTTTT. It encodes CASGPGGANTGELFF. The J gene is TRBJ2-2, the V gene TRBV5-1, with 8 bases lining up with TRBD2. Germline values: CDR1 SGHRS, CDR2 YFSETQ. The CDR3 extends over 15 amino acids. With 7 bases clipped from V and 0 bases from J, the junction kept 5 bases outside the gene matches.